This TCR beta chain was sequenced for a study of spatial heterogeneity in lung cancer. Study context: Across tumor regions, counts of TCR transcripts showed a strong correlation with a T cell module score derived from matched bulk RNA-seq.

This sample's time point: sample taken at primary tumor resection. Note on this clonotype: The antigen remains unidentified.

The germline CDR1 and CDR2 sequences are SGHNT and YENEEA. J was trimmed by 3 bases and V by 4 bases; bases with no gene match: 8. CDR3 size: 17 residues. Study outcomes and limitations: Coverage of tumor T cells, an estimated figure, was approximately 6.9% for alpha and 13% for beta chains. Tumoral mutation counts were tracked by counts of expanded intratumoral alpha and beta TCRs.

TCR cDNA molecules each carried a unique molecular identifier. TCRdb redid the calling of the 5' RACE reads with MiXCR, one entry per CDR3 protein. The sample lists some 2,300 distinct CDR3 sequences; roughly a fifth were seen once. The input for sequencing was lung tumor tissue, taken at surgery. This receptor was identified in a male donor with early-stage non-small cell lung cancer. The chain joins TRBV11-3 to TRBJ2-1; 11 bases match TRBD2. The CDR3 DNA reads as TGTGCCAGCAGCTCCGGGGATAGCGGGGGGGACTACAATGAGCAGTTCTTC. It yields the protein CASSSGDSGGDYNEQFF.